Given below is one TCR beta chain in context. Its antigen is not known. The CDR3 is made up of 17 amino acids. In germline, CDR1 is LGHDT, CDR2 YNNKEL (reference sequence). Trimming pared 0 bases from V and 3 bases from J, leaving 15 bases between. The TCR beta cDNA libraries contained unique molecular identifiers. MiXCR, applied by TCRdb to the PCR reads, yields one record per CDR3 protein. The sample has more than 450,000 distinct CDR3 sequences; roughly 46% are singletons. These data originate in a study of post-analysis software for immune sequencing data. Study-wide results and limits: Multiple sclerosis patients showed significantly lower normalized Chao1 diversity than controls did. Patients carried roughly five TRBV segments more frequently than controls did, and TRBV5-6, TRBV5-1 and TRBV20-1 were among them.

The chain employs TRBV3-1 and TRBJ1-5, with unresolved D. This TCR was recovered from a girl aged 10 to 17 with multiple sclerosis. Sequenced sample: blood. The CDR3 sequence: CASSQDFTGGDNQPQHF. The DNA of the CDR3 is TGTGCCAGCAGCCAAGATTTTACGGGCGGAGACAATCAGCCCCAGCATTTT.